A selection of T cell receptor beta chains follows, all from one sample in a study of T cell responses to AZD1222 COVID-19 vaccine. TCRdb keeps only in-frame clones here, not all; method: immunoSEQ multiplex PCR. The sample carries tens of thousands of clones, 75% to 90% recorded once. The source material was peripheral blood, sampled on day 0 of AZD1222 vaccination. These receptors were collected from an adult in good health. Both conserved end residues are part of each CDR3.

J	V	CDR3
TRBJ2-7	TRBV9	CASSVGPGNEQYF
TRBJ2-2	TRBV3-1/TRBV3-2	CASSQEAETGELFF
TRBJ2-5	TRBV10-3	CAISGQIQETQYF
TRBJ2-1	TRBV9	CASSVGTGGREQFF
TRBJ1-1	TRBV5-1	CASSLRQQNTEAFF
TRBJ1-2	TRBV20-1	CSQGTDYGYTF
TRBJ1-6	TRBV7-2	CASSLVTRGNSPLHF
TRBJ2-1	TRBV12-5	CASGWGTSGYNEQFF
TRBJ1-1	TRBV6-5	CASRWRVGMNTEAFF
TRBJ2-1	TRBV4-2	CASSQGETGGFREQFF
TRBJ2-2	TRBV7-2	CASSSLRGTGELFF
TRBJ2-3	TRBV9	CASRNTTTDTQYF
TRBJ2-7	TRBV7-9	CASSQSVVGEQYF
TRBJ2-5	TRBV7-9	CASSAGIQETQYF
TRBJ1-5	TRBV29-1	CSVVVGGSGDQPQHF
TRBJ2-7	TRBV18	CASSPPGESSYEQYF
TRBJ2-7	TRBV28	CASTSRGVYFEQYF
TRBJ2-7	TRBV7-9	CASSRSGARYEQYF
TRBJ1-2	TRBV4-2	CASSQVSGGIRTDYGYTF
TRBJ1-4	TRBV7-8	CASSQTDENEKLFF
TRBJ2-3	TRBV19	CASSSLDSSDTQYF
TRBJ2-5	TRBV9	CASSAQPEETQYF
TRBJ2-5	TRBV2	CASNYQETQYF
TRBJ2-5	TRBV7-9	CASSLAGTQETQYF
TRBJ2-1	TRBV24-1	CATSDLRQTGTSGYNEQFF
TRBJ2-5	TRBV29-1	CSVKAGGIQETQYF
TRBJ2-3	TRBV3-1/TRBV3-2	CASSPTGTSTDTQYF
TRBJ1-2	TRBV29-1	CSVGSGAQGGYTF
TRBJ1-2	TRBV30	CAWETGLLANYGYTF
TRBJ2-2	TRBV27	CASSTDSGTGELFF
TRBJ2-5	TRBV28	CASSSYHRTETETQYF
TRBJ2-3	TRBV7-8	CASSLAAGGQDTQYF
TRBJ1-2	TRBV30	CAWSVVYGYTF
TRBJ1-1	TRBV5-4	CASSLDRGDTEAFF
TRBJ2-5	TRBV12-3/TRBV12-4	CASSIGGETQYF
TRBJ1-4	TRBV28	CASRLQGGEKLFF
TRBJ1-4	TRBV7-9	CASSSSGTGLGEKLFF
TRBJ2-7	TRBV11-2	CASSLNLREGAPYEQYF
TRBJ2-2	TRBV7-9	CASSLDTGELFF
TRBJ1-2	TRBV14	CASSPNRDNVYGYTF
TRBJ2-1	TRBV18	CASSPPSGSYNEQFF
TRBJ1-5	TRBV2	CASTEGAGANNQPQHF
TRBJ2-7	TRBV28	CASSLSYYEQYF
TRBJ2-7	TRBV7-2	CASSSGQEGYEQYF
TRBJ1-2	TRBV7-2	CASRKGQGNYGYTF
TRBJ2-7	TRBV14	CASSRDRDASYEQYF
TRBJ1-2	TRBV7-3	CASSLGQGGRGYTF
TRBJ1-1	TRBV10-1	CASSEYQRGTEAFF
TRBJ1-1	TRBV6-6	CASRLPGRPTEAFF
TRBJ1-5	TRBV5-6	CASSSGMGGNQPQHF
TRBJ2-1	TRBV27	CASSLRGTHNEQFF
TRBJ1-4	TRBV2	CASSGRTGDEKLFF
TRBJ2-1	TRBV6-4	CASSDLAGGVTEQFF
TRBJ2-7	TRBV13	CASSPRQGTYEQYF
TRBJ1-4	TRBV5-1	CASSLDDTATNEKLFF